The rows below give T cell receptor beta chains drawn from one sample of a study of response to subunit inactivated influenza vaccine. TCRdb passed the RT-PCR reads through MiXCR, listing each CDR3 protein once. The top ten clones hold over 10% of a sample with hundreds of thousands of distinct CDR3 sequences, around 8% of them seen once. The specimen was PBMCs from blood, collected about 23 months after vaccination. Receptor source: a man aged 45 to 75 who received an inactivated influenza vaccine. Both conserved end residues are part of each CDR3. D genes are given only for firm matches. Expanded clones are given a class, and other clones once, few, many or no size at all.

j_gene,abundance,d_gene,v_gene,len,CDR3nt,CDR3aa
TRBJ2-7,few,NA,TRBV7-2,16,TGTGCCAGCAGCTTAGGTGGCGGGTACAGCTCCTACGAGCAGTACTTC,CASSLGGGYSSYEQYF
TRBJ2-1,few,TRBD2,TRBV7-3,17,TGTGCCAGCAGCCTGGAGGGACTAGCGGGAGCCTACAATGAGCAGTTCTTC,CASSLEGLAGAYNEQFF
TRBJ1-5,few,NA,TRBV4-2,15,TGTGCCAGCAGCCAAGATGTCGAGGGTTTCGAGCCCCAGCATTTT,CASSQDVEGFEPQHF
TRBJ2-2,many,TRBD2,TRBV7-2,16,TGTGCCAGCAGGAGAAATAGCGGGGGGGCTAACGGGGAGCTGTTTTTT,CASRRNSGGANGELFF
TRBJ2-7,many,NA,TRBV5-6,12,TGTGCCAGCAGCCGGACCTTCTACGAGCAGTACTTC,CASSRTFYEQYF
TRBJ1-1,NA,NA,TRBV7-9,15,TGTGCCAGCAGCCGGACGGGTAGGTCCCCGATGGAAGCTTTCTTT,CASSRTGRSPMEAFF
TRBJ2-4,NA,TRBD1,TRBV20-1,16,TGCAGTGCTAGTTCGTGGACAGGAGTAGCCAAAAACATTCAGTACTTC,CSASSWTGVAKNIQYF
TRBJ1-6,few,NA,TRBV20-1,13,TGCAGTGCTAGAGAGGGAGGGAATTCACCCCTCCACTTT,CSAREGGNSPLHF
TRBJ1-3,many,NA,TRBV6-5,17,TGTGCCAGCAGTTACTCGATTGTAGATAGCTCGTCAAACACCATATATTTT,CASSYSIVDSSSNTIYF
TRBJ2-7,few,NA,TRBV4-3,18,TGCGCCAGCAGCCAAGATCCGCCCCCCGGTCTAAGCTCCTACGAGCAGTACTTC,CASSQDPPPGLSSYEQYF
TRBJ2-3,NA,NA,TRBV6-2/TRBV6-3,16,TGTGCCAGCAGGAGTTACCGGGGATTTCGCACAGATACGCAGTATTTT,CASRSYRGFRTDTQYF
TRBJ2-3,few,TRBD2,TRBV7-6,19,TGTGCCAGCAGCCGCCGTCCTAGCGGGGCAATTTCTAGCACAGATACGCAGTATTTT,CASSRRPSGAISSTDTQYF
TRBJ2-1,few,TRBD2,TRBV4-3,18,TGCGCCAGCAGCCACACGGGGACTAGCGGGATGAGGCGCAATGAGCAGTTCTTC,CASSHTGTSGMRRNEQFF
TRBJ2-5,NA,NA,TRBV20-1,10,TGCAGTGCTAGTGGGAAGACCCAGTACTTC,CSASGKTQYF
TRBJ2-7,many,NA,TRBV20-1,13,TGCAGTGCTAGGGACCCCCGCACCTACGAGCAGTACTTC,CSARDPRTYEQYF
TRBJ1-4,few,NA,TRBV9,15,TGTGCCAGCAGCCCGAGGACGGTCCCCGGGGAAAAACTGTTTTTT,CASSPRTVPGEKLFF
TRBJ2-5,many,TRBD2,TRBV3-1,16,TGTGCCAGCAGCCAAGGGGTAGCGGGAGGGCAAGAGACCCAGTACTTC,CASSQGVAGGQETQYF
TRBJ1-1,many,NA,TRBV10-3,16,TGTGCCATCAGTGAGTCCGGATTGACAGGGAACACTGAAGCTTTCTTT,CAISESGLTGNTEAFF
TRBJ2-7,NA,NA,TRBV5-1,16,TGCCCCAGCAGCCCGAACCCGGGACCAACTTCCTACGAGCAGTACTTC,CPSSPNPGPTSYEQYF
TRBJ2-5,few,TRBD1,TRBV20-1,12,TGCAGTGCCCCACAGGGGGGAGAGACCCAGTACTTC,CSAPQGGETQYF
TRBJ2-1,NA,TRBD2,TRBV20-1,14,TGCAGTGCGAAACTAGCGGGGGACTACAATGAGCAGTTCTTC,CSAKLAGDYNEQFF
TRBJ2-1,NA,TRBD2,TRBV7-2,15,TGTGCCAGCAGCTTAGTCGTAGACCCTAGCGGTAATCTAACCTTC,CASSLVVDPSGNLTF
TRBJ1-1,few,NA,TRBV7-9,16,TGTGCCAGCAGCCCCCCTCAGACAGATATGAACACTGAAGCTTTCTTT,CASSPPQTDMNTEAFF
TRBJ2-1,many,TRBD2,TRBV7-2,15,TGTGCCAGCACCCACGTAGCGGGGACCTTCAATGAGCAGTTCTTC,CASTHVAGTFNEQFF